This T cell receptor beta chain stems from a study of CD8 T cells in ankylosing spondylitis. General study points: From matched ankylosing spondylitis synovial fluid, disease-linked clones were reportedly recovered at significantly enriched levels. Within peripheral blood, clones linked to disease were CD8+ and relatively rare. Earlier authors reported some of these motif variants in reactive arthritis synovial fluid and blood. For ankylosing spondylitis blood, a TCR beta motif of under ten highly homologous variants appeared characteristic.

A remark on this clonotype: The antigen is undetermined.

Preparation of TCR beta libraries was done by quantitative 5'-RACE with molecular barcodes. TCRdb recomputed calls from the 5' RACE reads with MiXCR, one row per CDR3 protein. The sample yields a few hundred thousand distinct CDR3 sequences, approximately 20% seen once. The CDR3 runs 15 residues. V dropped 6 bases and J dropped 7; count of bases not matched to a gene: 14. The chain is built from TRBV12-3 or TRBV12-4 and TRBJ2-7, with 8 bases matching TRBD1. This sequence was found in a male donor with ankylosing spondylitis. The sequenced sample was blood, either unsorted or a sorted T cell fraction (not recorded which). The CDR3 region is CASSPDWDRSAEQYF. The CDR3 bases are TGTGCCAGCAGCCCCGACTGGGACAGGTCCGCGGAGCAGTACTTC.